This T cell receptor beta chain is drawn from a study of shared clonotypes between healthy human individuals. Donors had no recently reported acute infections or vaccinations and were HIV-negative. With ten immunoSEQ deep assay plates, unsorted PBMC DNA underwent sequencing. Per the authors' pipeline: Filtering of immunoSEQ junctional sequences could not match full-length read filtering. Libraries were prepared by immunoSEQ multiplex PCR; TCRdb keeps only in-frame clonotypes and omits some of them. That table furnishes V, J and clone size, whereas the DNA furnished D and trimming. Of fewer than 600,000 clones listed, around 75% were seen once; the top ten hold about 13%. Notes on this clone: Its antigen remains unidentified.

Findings of the study overall: A small donor pool kept down the genetic and exposure-history diversity that was represented.

This CDR3 is 15 amino acids long. After removal of 6 bases from V and 6 bases from J, the junction contained 9 bases not matched to a gene. Looked up from germline, CDR1 is LNHDA and CDR2 is SQIVND (reference sequence). V and J are TRBV19 and TRBJ2-4; 9 bases agree with TRBD1. Sequenced sample: PBMCs. The clonotype was recovered from a woman in her 40s in good health. Some clones in this sample may be carry-over from other donors' samples. The CDR3 nucleotides read TGTGCCAGTAGGCCGGGACAGGGTTTTACAAACATTCAGTACTTC. Translating gives CASRPGQGFTNIQYF.